Listed below are T cell receptor beta chains from one sample, sequenced in a study of pediatric ulcerative colitis. The repertoire was sequenced with immunoSEQ multiplex PCR; TCRdb's copy has only in-frame clones and lacks some. The sample contains about 36,000 clones, 60% to 75% of which appear only once. Sequencing input: gut tissue. These receptors originate from a boy aged 5-17 years with moderate ulcerative colitis. CDR3s include the opening cysteine and the closing phenylalanine or tryptophan. The order of the fields is clone size, V gene, D gene, J gene, CDR3 length, CDR3 DNA, CDR3 protein. D genes are given only for firm matches. A clone size is listed for some rows: how often the clone was seen (once, few, many), or a class if it is expanded.

NA	TRBV7-3	TRBD2	TRBJ2-2	18	TGTGCCAGCAGCTCTAAACCCTCGGCGGGGGCGAACACCGGGGAGCTGTTTTTT	CASSSKPSAGANTGELFF
NA	TRBV30	TRBD2	TRBJ2-3	14	TGTGCCTGTATACTAGCGGGGGGAGGAGATACGCAGTATTTT	CACILAGGGDTQYF
NA	TRBV27	NA	TRBJ2-5	15	TGTGCCAGCCCAACCTCGTGGCGGGTACAAGAGACCCAGTACTTC	CASPTSWRVQETQYF
NA	TRBV19	NA	TRBJ1-6	14	TGTGCCAGTAGTATCCTCGGGAAGGATTCACCCCTCCACTTT	CASSILGKDSPLHF
NA	TRBV27	TRBD1	TRBJ1-1	15	TGTGCCAGCAGTTTGGGACAGCCCATGGGGTATGAAGCTTTCTTT	CASSLGQPMGYEAFF
once	TRBV7-5	NA	TRBJ1-5	18	TGTGCCAGAAGCCAACAAGGGGACAGGGATTATAGCAATCAGCCCCAGCATTTT	CARSQQGDRDYSNQPQHF
NA	TRBV30	NA	TRBJ1-1	12	TGTGCCTGGACCCACTATTACACTGAAGCTTTCTTT	CAWTHYYTEAFF
few	TRBV4-2	NA	TRBJ1-4	17	TGTGCCAGCAGCCAAGCACCACCGGGCGCCGAGGAAGAAAAACTGTTTTTT	CASSQAPPGAEEEKLFF
NA	TRBV15	NA	TRBJ1-4	17	TGTGCCACCAGCAGAGCCATGGACAGTGCAACTAATGAAAAACTGTTTTTT	CATSRAMDSATNEKLFF
NA	TRBV6-1	NA	TRBJ2-7	16	TGTGCCAGCAGTGTGGGAATAGGGGTTGGTATTGGCGAGCAGTACTTC	CASSVGIGVGIGEQYF
NA	TRBV28	NA	TRBJ1-2	14	TGTGCCAGCAGCCTCCGGGACAACTATTATGGCTACACCTTC	CASSLRDNYYGYTF
few	TRBV7-9	NA	TRBJ1-3	12	TGTGCCAGCAGAGGGGGTCAGGGCGCCATATATTTT	CASRGGQGAIYF
few	TRBV14	TRBD2	TRBJ2-3	16	TGTGCCAGCCAAGAAGGATTGCGGGAGGGCGCAGATACGCAGTATTTT	CASQEGLREGADTQYF
NA	TRBV6-6	NA	TRBJ2-2	12	TGTGCCAGCAGTGGAGACACCGGGGAGCTGTTTTTT	CASSGDTGELFF
NA	TRBV19	NA	TRBJ1-1	14	TGTGCCAGTAGTAGAGGGCCGGGATTCACTGAAGCTTTCTTT	CASSRGPGFTEAFF
NA	TRBV10-3	NA	TRBJ2-7	13	TGTGCCATCAGGGAGACAACAGGCTACGAGCAGTACTTC	CAIRETTGYEQYF
NA	TRBV4-2	NA	TRBJ2-1	18	TGTGCCAGCAGCCAAGCCTACGCTGGGGGTAATTCCTACAATGAGCAGTTCTTC	CASSQAYAGGNSYNEQFF
NA	TRBV28	NA	TRBJ2-1	14	TGTGCCAGCAGCCCCAGTAGCTCCTACAATGAGCAGTTCTTC	CASSPSSSYNEQFF
NA	TRBV19	NA	TRBJ2-4	11	TGTGCCAGTAGGGGACAAAACATTCAGTACTTC	CASRGQNIQYF
NA	TRBV27	NA	TRBJ2-7	13	TGTGCCAGCAGCCCCCCTCTGCGCTACGAGCAGTACTTC	CASSPPLRYEQYF
NA	TRBV20-1	NA	TRBJ1-1	11	TGCAGTGCTAGCGAACCGGGACCGGCTTTCTTT	CSASEPGPAFF
NA	TRBV5-4	NA	TRBJ2-5	14	TGTGCCAGCAGCTTGGCCGGGGGCCAAGAGACCCAGTACTTC	CASSLAGGQETQYF
NA	TRBV7-2	NA	TRBJ2-1	16	TGTGCCAGCAGCTTAGTAGGACAGCCCCTCTACAATGAGCAGTTCTTC	CASSLVGQPLYNEQFF